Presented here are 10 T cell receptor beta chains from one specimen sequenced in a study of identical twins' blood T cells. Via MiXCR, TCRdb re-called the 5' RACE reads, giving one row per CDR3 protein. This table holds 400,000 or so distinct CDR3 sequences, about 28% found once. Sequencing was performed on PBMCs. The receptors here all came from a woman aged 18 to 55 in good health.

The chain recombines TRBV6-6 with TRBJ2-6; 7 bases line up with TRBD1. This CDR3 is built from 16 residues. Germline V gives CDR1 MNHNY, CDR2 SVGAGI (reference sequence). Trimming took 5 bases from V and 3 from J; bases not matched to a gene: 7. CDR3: CASSDSGGSGANVLTF. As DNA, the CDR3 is TGTGCCAGCAGTGATTCAGGGGGAAGTGGGGCCAACGTCCTGACTTTC.

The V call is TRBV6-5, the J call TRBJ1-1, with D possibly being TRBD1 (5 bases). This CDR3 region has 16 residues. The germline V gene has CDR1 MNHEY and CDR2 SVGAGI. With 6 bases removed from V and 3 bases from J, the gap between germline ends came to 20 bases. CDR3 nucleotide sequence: TGTGCCAGCAGGTGGGAATTAGGACATCGACACACTGAAGCTTTCTTT. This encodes CASRWELGHRHTEAFF.

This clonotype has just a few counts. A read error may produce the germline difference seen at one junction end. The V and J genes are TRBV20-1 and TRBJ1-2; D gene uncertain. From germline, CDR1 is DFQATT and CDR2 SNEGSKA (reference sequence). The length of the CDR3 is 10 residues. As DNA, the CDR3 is TGCAGTGCTAGGGGCTTAGCCGCGGTCTTC. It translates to CSARGLAAVF.

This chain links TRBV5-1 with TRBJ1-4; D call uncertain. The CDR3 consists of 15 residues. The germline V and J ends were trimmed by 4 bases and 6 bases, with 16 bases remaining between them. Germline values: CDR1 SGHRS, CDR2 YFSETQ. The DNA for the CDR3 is TGCGCCAGCAGCGACCCTTCCGTCTCGGATGAAAAACTGTTTTTT. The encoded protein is CASSDPSVSDEKLFF.

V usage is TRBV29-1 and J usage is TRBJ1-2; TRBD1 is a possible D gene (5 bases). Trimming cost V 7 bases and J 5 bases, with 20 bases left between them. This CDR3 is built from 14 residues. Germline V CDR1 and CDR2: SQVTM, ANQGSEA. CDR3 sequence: CSALRDVGRYGYTF. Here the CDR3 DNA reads TGCAGCGCCCTACGGGACGTCGGGCGGTATGGCTACACCTTC.

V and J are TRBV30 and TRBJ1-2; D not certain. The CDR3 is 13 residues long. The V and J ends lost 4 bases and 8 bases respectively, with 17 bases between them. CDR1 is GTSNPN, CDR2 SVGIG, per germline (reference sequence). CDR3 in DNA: TGTGCCTGGACCCCAAGCGGGTTAGTGGGCTACACCTTC. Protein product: CAWTPSGLVGYTF.

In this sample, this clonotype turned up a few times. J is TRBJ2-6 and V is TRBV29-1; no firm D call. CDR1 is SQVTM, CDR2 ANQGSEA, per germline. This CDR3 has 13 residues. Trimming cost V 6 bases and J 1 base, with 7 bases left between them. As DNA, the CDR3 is TGCAGCGTCTGGGTATCTGGGGCCAACGTCCTGACTTTC. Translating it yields CSVWVSGANVLTF. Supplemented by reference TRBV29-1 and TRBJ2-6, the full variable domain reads SAVISQKPSRDICQRGTSLTIQCQVDSQVTMMFWYRQQPGQSLTLIATANQGSEATYESGFVIDKFPISRPNLTFSTLTVSNMSPEDSSIYLCSVWVSGANVLTFGAGSRLTVL.

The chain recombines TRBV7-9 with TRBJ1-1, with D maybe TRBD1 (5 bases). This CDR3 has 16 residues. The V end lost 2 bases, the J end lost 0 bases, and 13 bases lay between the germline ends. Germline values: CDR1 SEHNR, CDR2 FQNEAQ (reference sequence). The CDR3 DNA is TGTGCCAGCAGCTTATTGGGGGACGGGATGAACACTGAAGCTTTCTTT. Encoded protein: CASSLLGDGMNTEAFF.

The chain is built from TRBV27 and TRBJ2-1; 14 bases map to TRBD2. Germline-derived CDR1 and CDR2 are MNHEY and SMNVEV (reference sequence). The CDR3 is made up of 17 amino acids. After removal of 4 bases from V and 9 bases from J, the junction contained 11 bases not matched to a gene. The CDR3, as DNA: TGTGCCAGCAGTTCTCCCGGGACTAGCGGGAGAGTCTCTGAGCAGTTCTTC. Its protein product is CASSSPGTSGRVSEQFF.

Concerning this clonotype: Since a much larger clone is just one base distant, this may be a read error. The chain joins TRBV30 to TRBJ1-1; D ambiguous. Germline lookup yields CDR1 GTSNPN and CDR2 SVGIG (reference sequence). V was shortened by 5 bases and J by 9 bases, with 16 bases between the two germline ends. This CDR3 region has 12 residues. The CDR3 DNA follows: TGTGCCTGGGCATTGGTTATGAGGAAAGCTTTCTTT. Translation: CAWALVMRKAFF.